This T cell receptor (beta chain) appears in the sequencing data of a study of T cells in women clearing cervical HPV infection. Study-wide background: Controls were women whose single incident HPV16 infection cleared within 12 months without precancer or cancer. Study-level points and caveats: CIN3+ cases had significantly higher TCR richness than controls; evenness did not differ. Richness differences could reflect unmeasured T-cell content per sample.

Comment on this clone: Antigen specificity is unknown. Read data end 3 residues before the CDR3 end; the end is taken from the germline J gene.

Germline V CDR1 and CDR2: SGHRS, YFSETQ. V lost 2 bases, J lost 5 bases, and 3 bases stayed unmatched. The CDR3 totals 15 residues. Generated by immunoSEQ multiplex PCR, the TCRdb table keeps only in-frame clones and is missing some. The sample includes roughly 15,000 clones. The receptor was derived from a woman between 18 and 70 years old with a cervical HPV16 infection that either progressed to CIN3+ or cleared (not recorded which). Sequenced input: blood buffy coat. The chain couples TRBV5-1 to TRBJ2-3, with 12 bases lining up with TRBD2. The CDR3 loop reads CASSFQLAGGDTQYF. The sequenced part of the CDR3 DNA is TGCGCCAGCAGCTTCCAACTAGCGGGAGGAGATACG.